The present entry profiles one T cell receptor beta chain with its context. Its antigen is not identified. This sample stems from a study of beta chain features in type 1 diabetes. In the study overall: Over all samples combined, about 99,000,000 sorted cells were examined. Study-wide results and limits: Patients showed naive, central memory and Treg TCRB repertoires that appeared more similar than those of healthy donors.

Expressed TCRB transcripts were sequenced because the isolated RNA had all been reverse transcribed beforehand. Some clones are missing from TCRdb's copy, which holds only in-frame ones; the method was immunoSEQ multiplex PCR. The data show 300,000 to 350,000 clones, around a fifth seen once. Germline values: CDR1 SGHTA, CDR2 FQGNSA. J was trimmed by 2 bases and V by 5 bases; bases with no gene match: 6. This CDR3 spans 14 amino acids. The chain joins TRBV7-2 to TRBJ2-7; 7 nucleotides agree with TRBD1. The receptor's source is a woman between 18 and 30 years old in good health. The sample consisted of naive CD4+ T cells from blood. The CDR3 sequence: CASSDRQGAYEQYF. The CDR3 bases are TGTGCCAGCAGCGATCGACAGGGAGCCTACGAGCAGTACTTC.